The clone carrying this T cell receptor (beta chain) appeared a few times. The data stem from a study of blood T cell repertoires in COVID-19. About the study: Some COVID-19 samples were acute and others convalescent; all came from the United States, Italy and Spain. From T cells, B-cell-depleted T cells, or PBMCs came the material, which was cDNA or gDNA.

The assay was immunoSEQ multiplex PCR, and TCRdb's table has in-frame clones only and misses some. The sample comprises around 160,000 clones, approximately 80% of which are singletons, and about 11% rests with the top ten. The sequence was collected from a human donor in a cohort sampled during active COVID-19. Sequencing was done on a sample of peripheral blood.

CDR3 DNA sequence: TGCGCCAGCAGCTTGGCCGGAGGCCAAGAGACCCAGTACTTC. Encoded protein: CASSLAGGQETQYF. The rearrangement links TRBV5-1 to TRBJ2-5; weak D call: TRBD2 (5 bases). V lost 0 bases and J lost 1, with 7 bases in between. CDR3 length: 14 residues. Per the germline V gene, CDR1 is SGHRS and CDR2 is YFSETQ.